Below are 4 T cell receptor beta chains sequenced from a single sample in a study of blood T cell repertoires in COVID-19. Profiling relied on immunoSEQ multiplex PCR, and the TCRdb table lists in-frame clones only, not all of them. The repertoire holds around 140,000 clones, with around 81% as singletons. Material for sequencing was peripheral blood. The source is an older woman with active or convalescent COVID-19.

The CDR3 spells CASTPDRDTYEQYF. In nucleotides, the CDR3 is TGTGCCAGCACCCCGGACAGGGACACCTACGAGCAGTACTTC. V gene TRBV28 combines with J gene TRBJ2-7; TRBD1 agrees at 8 bases. The CDR3 runs to 14 residues. The junction had 7 bases not matched to a gene; V was cut back by 7 bases and J by 2 bases. The germline gives CDR1 MDHEN, CDR2 SYDVKM.

This rearrangement joins TRBV19 to TRBJ2-5, with TRBD2 identical over 9 bases. Germline CDR1 LNHDA, CDR2 SQIVND (reference sequence). The CDR3 is made up of 17 amino acids. V lost 5 bases, J lost 3 bases, and 13 bases stayed unmatched. CDR3 sequence reads: CASSALFAGGNEETQYF. CDR3 nucleotide sequence: TGTGCCAGTAGTGCCCTCTTTGCGGGGGGGAATGAAGAGACCCAGTACTTC.

CDR3 in DNA: TGTGCCACCAGTGATCCGTTGGGGACAGGGAGCACCGGGGAGCTGTTTTTT. This sequence encodes CATSDPLGTGSTGELFF. The chain employs TRBV24-1 and TRBJ2-2, with 9 bases aligning to TRBD1. This CDR3 is built from 17 residues. Germline loops: CDR1 KGHDR, CDR2 SFDVKD. Losses at the gene ends were 3 bases for V and 4 bases for J; bases not matched to a gene: 8.

The CDR3 nucleotides read TGCGCCAGCAGCCAAGATAAGCAGGGGAACACTGAAGCTTTCTTT. This encodes CASSQDKQGNTEAFF. J is TRBJ1-1 and V is TRBV4-3; TRBD1 is a possible D gene (5 bases). This CDR3 has 15 residues. Looked up from germline, CDR1 is LGHNA and CDR2 is YSLEER. Trimming removed 0 bases from V and 1 base from J, with 9 bases in between.